These 16 T cell receptor beta chains were all obtained from the same sample, sequenced in a study of blood T cell repertoires in COVID-19. Clones were read by immunoSEQ multiplex PCR, and TCRdb kept only the in-frame ones, dropping some. Among under 250,000 clones listed, around 84% were seen once. Material for sequencing was peripheral blood. The source of these receptors is a woman aged 60-70 years who had recovered from COVID-19.

The chain links TRBV5-1 to TRBJ1-2; the D gene is possibly TRBD1 (5 bases). CDR3 size: 15 residues. Germline V CDR1 and CDR2: SGHRS, YFSETQ. With 3 bases removed from V and 4 bases from J, the gap between germline ends came to 16 bases. CDR3 DNA: TGCGCCAGCAGCTGGGGCCGGGAGTCAGCCTATGGCTACACCTTC. Translation: CASSWGRESAYGYTF.

The chain employs TRBV5-4 and TRBJ1-6; 10 nucleotides match TRBD1. Trimming took 4 bases from V and 7 from J; bases not matched to a gene: 5. CDR3 length: 15 residues. CDR1 is SGHNT, CDR2 YYREEE, per germline (reference sequence). The chain's CDR3 is CASSRPGQGNSPLHF. Written as DNA, the CDR3 is TGTGCCAGCAGCCGTCCGGGACAGGGGAATTCACCCCTCCACTTT.

This clone was counted only a few times. The chain combines TRBV5-5 with TRBJ2-3; D is perhaps TRBD2 (5 bases). V was clipped by 6 bases and J by 1 base, with 15 bases between them. The CDR3 sequence is 15 residues long. In germline, CDR1 is SGHKS, CDR2 YYEKEE (reference sequence). The CDR3 DNA reads as TGTGCCAGCACGCCGCAGTTCGGGGGCACAGATACGCAGTATTTT. The encoded protein is CASTPQFGGTDTQYF.

This clone appeared once. The gene calls are TRBV6-1 and TRBJ2-3; D uncertain. V lost 2 bases and J lost 5, with 8 bases in between. The V gene's germline CDR1 is MNHNS and CDR2 SASEGT. This CDR3 contains 13 residues. CDR3 region: CASSEQVLDTQYF. CDR3 nucleotide sequence: TGTGCCAGCAGTGAACAGGTCCTAGATACGCAGTATTTT.

The CDR3 protein is CATTAGTGGYEQYF. The CDR3 DNA sequence: TGTGCCACTACAGCCGGGACAGGGGGTTACGAGCAGTACTTC. The chain recombines TRBV19 with TRBJ2-7; 11 nucleotides align to TRBD1. The CDR3 runs to 14 residues. J lost 4 bases, V lost 10 bases, and 9 bases had no gene match. Germline assignment: CDR1 LNHDA and CDR2 SQIVND (reference sequence).

The rearrangement uses TRBV2 and TRBJ2-4; D uncertain. Trimming left V 2 bases short and J 0 bases short, with 11 bases between. CDR3 length: 16 amino acids. Per germline, CDR1 SNHLY and CDR2 FYNNEI. The CDR3 coding sequence is TGTGCCAGCAGTGAAATCACAGTCAAAGCCAAAAACATTCAGTACTTC. Protein sequence: CASSEITVKAKNIQYF.

The V gene is TRBV30, the J gene TRBJ2-3; D remains unclear. CDR3 length equals 13 residues. CDR1 and CDR2 from the germline V gene are GTSNPN and SVGIG (reference sequence). Deletions cut 1 base from V and 2 bases from J, with 7 bases between. CDR3 nucleotide sequence: TGTGCCTGGAGTGGAGGCTTCACAGATACGCAGTATTTT. Translated: CAWSGGFTDTQYF. The whole variable domain, remainder taken from reference TRBV30 and TRBJ2-3, is SQTIHQWPATLVQPVGSPLSLECTVEGTSNPNLYWYRQAAGRGLQLLFYSVGIGQISSEVPQNLSASRPQDRQFILSSKKLLLSDSGFYLCAWSGGFTDTQYFGPGTRLTVL.

For this clone: Other DNA sequences from this sample encode an identical CDR3 as well. The CDR3 DNA is TGTGCCAGCTCACCAGGGACAGGGGCTAACTATGGCTACACCTTC. The encoded protein is CASSPGTGANYGYTF. The genes are TRBV18 and TRBJ1-2, with 10 nucleotides matching TRBD1. This CDR3 is 15 amino acids long. Trimming removed 2 bases from V and 0 bases from J; junction bases left unmatched: 0. Germline V gives CDR1 KGHSH, CDR2 LQKENI. Variable domain in full (rest from reference TRBV18 and TRBJ1-2): NAGVMQNPRHLVRRRGQEARLRCSPMKGHSHVYWYRQLPEEGLKFMVYLQKENIIDESGMPKERFSAEFPKEGPSILRIQQVVRGDSAAYFCASSPGTGANYGYTFGSGTRLTVV.

The chain links TRBV16 to TRBJ1-4; D might be TRBD1 (6 bases). Germline lookup yields CDR1 KGHSY and CDR2 FQNENV. The CDR3 loop spans 16 amino acids. Trimming took 4 bases from V and 0 from J, leaving 12 bases between them. The CDR3 sequence: CASSLLTGSTNEKLFF. The CDR3 bases are TGTGCCAGCAGCCTCCTAACAGGGTCAACTAATGAAAAACTGTTTTTT. The full variable domain, its missing parts supplied by reference TRBV16 and TRBJ1-4, is GEEVAQTPKHLVRGEGQKAKLYCAPIKGHSYVFWYQQVLKNEFKFLISFQNENVFDETGMPKERFSAKCLPNSPCSLEIQATKLEDSAVYFCASSLLTGSTNEKLFFGSGTQLSVL.

This chain joins TRBV6-5 and TRBJ2-7, with 8 bases lining up with TRBD2. Germline CDR1 and CDR2: MNHEY and SVGAGI. This CDR3 is built from 14 residues. V gave up 10 bases and J gave up 3 bases; unmatched junction bases: 11. This CDR3 reads CANRRRGDYYEQYF. The DNA for the CDR3 is TGTGCCAACAGAAGGCGGGGGGACTACTACGAGCAGTACTTC.

The chain employs TRBV7-8 and TRBJ2-7; 8 positions match TRBD2. The V gene end was trimmed by 4 bases and the J gene end by 3 bases; junction bases not matched to a gene: 5. The germline gives CDR1 SGHVS, CDR2 FQNEAQ. This CDR3 is built from 14 residues. The CDR3 protein is CASSSPGLVYEQYF. CDR3 coding DNA: TGTGCCAGCAGCTCACCGGGACTAGTCTACGAGCAGTACTTC.

This sequence joins TRBV9 and TRBJ2-2; D is undetermined. The CDR3 is made up of 14 amino acids. Per germline, CDR1 SGDLS and CDR2 YYNGEE. The V end lost 0 bases, the J end lost 6 bases, and 9 bases lay between the germline ends. The CDR3 DNA reads TGTGCCAGCAGCGTAGATCGGTTGCCCGGGGAGCTGTTTTTT. This codes for CASSVDRLPGELFF.

Only one count was recorded for this clone. The chain combines TRBV4-3 with TRBJ2-2, with TRBD1 matching 9 bases. CDR3 length: 17 amino acids. Per germline, CDR1 LGHNA and CDR2 YSLEER. The trim removed 3 bases at V and 8 bases at J, leaving 13 bases unmatched. The CDR3 is CASSHLPDRGGTGELFF. The CDR3 nucleotides are TGCGCCAGCAGCCACCTTCCAGACAGGGGGGGAACAGGGGAGCTGTTTTTT.

This sequence joins TRBV3-1 (or the pseudogene TRBV3-2) and TRBJ2-2; 13 nucleotides match TRBD2. The germline V gene encodes CDR1 LGHDT and CDR2 YNNKEL (reference sequence). This CDR3 is built from 16 residues. The V gene end was trimmed by 4 bases and the J gene end by 5 bases; junction bases not matched to a gene: 4. This chain's CDR3 is CASSRGLAGETGELFF. DNA of the CDR3: TGTGCCAGCAGCCGTGGACTAGCGGGGGAGACCGGGGAGCTGTTTTTT.

This chain joins TRBV6-6 and TRBJ2-3; TRBD2 matches at 8 bases. The V and J ends lost 0 bases and 0 bases, in that order; junction bases with no gene match: 2. Germline-derived CDR1 and CDR2 are MNHNY and SVGAGI (reference sequence). The CDR3 has 16 residues. CDR3 DNA sequence: TGTGCCAGCAGTTACTCCGGGGGGGCTAGCACAGATACGCAGTATTTT. This gives the protein CASSYSGGASTDTQYF.

V gene TRBV6-5 combines with J gene TRBJ1-4; tentative D call: TRBD1 (6 bases). The CDR3 length is 15 residues. Per germline, CDR1 MNHEY and CDR2 SVGAGI. V was clipped by 6 bases and J by 8 bases, with 19 bases between them. CDR3 sequence reads: CASSVLQGRPEKLFF. The CDR3 nucleotides read TGTGCCAGCAGCGTACTCCAGGGGCGGCCCGAAAAACTGTTTTTT.